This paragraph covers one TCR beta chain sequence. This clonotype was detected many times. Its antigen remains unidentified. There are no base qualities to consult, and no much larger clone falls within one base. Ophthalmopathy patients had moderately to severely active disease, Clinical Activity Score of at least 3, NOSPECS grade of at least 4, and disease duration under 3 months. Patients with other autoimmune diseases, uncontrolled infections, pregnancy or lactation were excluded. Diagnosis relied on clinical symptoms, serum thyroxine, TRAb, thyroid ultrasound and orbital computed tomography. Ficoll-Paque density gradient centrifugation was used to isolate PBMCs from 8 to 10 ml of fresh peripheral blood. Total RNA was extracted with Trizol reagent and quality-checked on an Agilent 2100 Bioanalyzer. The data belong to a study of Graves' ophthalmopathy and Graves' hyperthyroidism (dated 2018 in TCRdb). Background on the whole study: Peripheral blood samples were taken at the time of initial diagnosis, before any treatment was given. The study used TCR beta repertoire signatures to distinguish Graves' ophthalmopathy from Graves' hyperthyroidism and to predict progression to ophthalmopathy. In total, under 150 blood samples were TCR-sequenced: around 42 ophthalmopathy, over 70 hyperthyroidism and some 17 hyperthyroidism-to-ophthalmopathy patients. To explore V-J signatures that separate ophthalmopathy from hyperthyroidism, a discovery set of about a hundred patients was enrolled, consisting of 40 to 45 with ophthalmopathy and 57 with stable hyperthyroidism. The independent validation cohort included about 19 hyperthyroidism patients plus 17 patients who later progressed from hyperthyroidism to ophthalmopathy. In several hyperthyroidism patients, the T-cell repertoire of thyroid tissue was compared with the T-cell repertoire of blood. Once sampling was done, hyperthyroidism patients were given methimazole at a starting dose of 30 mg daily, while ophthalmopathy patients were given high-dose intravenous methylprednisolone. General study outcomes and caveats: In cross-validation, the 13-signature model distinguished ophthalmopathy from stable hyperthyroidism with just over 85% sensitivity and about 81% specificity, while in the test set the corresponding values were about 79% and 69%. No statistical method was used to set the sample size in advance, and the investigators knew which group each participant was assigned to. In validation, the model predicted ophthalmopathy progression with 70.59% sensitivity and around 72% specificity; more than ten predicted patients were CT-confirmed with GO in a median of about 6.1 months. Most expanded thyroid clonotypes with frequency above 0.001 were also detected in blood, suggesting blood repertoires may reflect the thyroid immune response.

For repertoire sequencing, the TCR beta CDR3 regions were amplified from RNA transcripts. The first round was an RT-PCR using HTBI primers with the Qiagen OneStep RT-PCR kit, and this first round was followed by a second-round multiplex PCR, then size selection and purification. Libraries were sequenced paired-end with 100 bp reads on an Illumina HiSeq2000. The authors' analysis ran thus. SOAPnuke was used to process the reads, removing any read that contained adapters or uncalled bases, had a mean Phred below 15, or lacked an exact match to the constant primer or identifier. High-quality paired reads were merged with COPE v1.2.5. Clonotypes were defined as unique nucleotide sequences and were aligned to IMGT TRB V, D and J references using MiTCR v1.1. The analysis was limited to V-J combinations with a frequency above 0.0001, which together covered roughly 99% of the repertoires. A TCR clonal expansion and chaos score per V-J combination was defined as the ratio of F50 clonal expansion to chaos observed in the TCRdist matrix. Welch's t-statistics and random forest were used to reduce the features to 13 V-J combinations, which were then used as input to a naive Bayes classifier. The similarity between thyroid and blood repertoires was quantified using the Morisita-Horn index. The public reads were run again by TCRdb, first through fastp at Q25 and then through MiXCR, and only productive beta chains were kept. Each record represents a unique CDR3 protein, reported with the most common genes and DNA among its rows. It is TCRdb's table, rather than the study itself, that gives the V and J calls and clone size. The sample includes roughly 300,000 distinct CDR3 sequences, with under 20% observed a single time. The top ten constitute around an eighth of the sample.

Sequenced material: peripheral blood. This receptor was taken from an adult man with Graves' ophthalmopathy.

The DNA sequence is TGTGCCAGCAGTCCGCAGTCGGGGACTAGCGGGGGAACAGATACGCAGTATTTT. Its coded protein is CASSPQSGTSGGTDTQYF. The rearrangement joined TRBV6-4 to TRBJ2-3, and TRBD2 matches 14 of the central bases. CDR1 is given as MRHNA and CDR2 as SNTAGT, both from the germline V gene. The CDR3 numbers 18 residues from cysteine through phenylalanine. The retained sequence is limited to the CDR3, 54 bases, with the frame set at the first base. Trimming takes 5 bases off V and 3 bases off J; junction bases not matched to a gene: 10.